The source of this T cell receptor beta chain is a study of neurological immune-mediated disorders (dated by TCRdb to the late 2010s). Regarding the complete study: Peripheral blood TCR-beta repertoires from patients with HTLV-I-associated myelopathy (HAM/TSP), patients with multiple sclerosis, and healthy controls were compared in the study using UMI-based sequencing. The cohort included about 66 subjects: roughly 14 with HAM/TSP, around 34 with multiple sclerosis, and around 20 healthy controls. Longitudinal samples, technical triplicates and paired sorted CD4+ and CD8+ T-cell subsets, alongside PBMC samples, were included among the roughly 97 TCR-beta libraries. Longitudinal HAM/TSP donors and healthy donors each had 3 time-points at intervals of about 3-45 months. General study outcomes and caveats: The highest TCR clonal expansion was observed in HAM/TSP patients, whereas the lowest was observed in MS patients, even when compared with healthy controls. No identical CDR3 amino acid sequences were found to be shared among expanded clones across subjects, suggesting that TCR-beta repertoires were private in all groups.

This clonotype is described as medium-sized (0.01 to 0.1%). The antigen this receptor binds is unknown. No clone much larger than this one lies a single base away; base qualities are absent. cDNA synthesis used template-switch 5'RACE with a primer carrying a 10-nucleotide random unique molecular identifier tagging each TCR transcript. Over 170 million TCR-beta sequences, covering 15-18 subjects, were produced in each sequencing run. The RNeasy kit was used for extraction of total RNA. Using the KAPA Real-time Library Amplification kit, TCR-beta VDJ regions were amplified with primers for the TCR constant region and the 5'RACE anchor. Sample indexes and Illumina adaptors were added in a first PCR, after which library yield was increased in a second PCR. The roughly 650 bp TCR product was size-selected on a 2% E-gel SizeSelection system after Ampure bead purification. Before pooling, library quality was assessed on a Bioanalyzer, concentration was determined with Qubit, and library quantification was performed with the Kapa Library Quantification kit. An Illumina HiSeq 2500 was used to sequence the libraries paired-end at 2 x 150 bp. To increase sequence diversity, about 25-31% phiX was spiked into each library pool. Per the authors' processing: Quality-filtered reads were processed with the UMI-based MiGEC pipeline, which removed over 75% of raw TCR sequences during error correction. VDJ genes were aligned to IMGT germline references, and clonotypes were defined by unique CDR3 amino acid sequence plus V-J genes. VDJtools evaluated clonal expansion, Shannon diversity and CDR3 relatedness (CalcPairwiseDistances, ClusterSamples); CLCbio workbench built phylogenetic trees. A clone was classed as expanded if it had 8 or more unique UMIs, a cutoff based on coefficient-of-variation modelling across technical triplicates. TCRdb trimmed the raw reads at Q25, called clones with MiXCR and kept productive beta chains. Each entry merges the rows of one CDR3 protein and shows their most common DNA and genes. The V and J calls and clone size are TCRdb's, not the authors'. The sample table holds tens of thousands of distinct CDR3 sequences, of which 9.5% to 12% were seen once. The biggest ten clones account for approximately 6.6% of the sample.

Compared with germline, V lacks 0 bases and J lacks 8 bases; bases without a gene match: 5. Reading the germline V gene gives CDR1 SGHRS and CDR2 YFSETQ. The CDR3, from cysteine to phenylalanine, totals 15 residues. The DNA shown is the 45-base CDR3, in frame from base 1. Interpreted using the paper, the time point label stands for: longitudinal time-point 1 (baseline). For unsorted PBMC libraries, 2 million PBMCs were used after storage in RNAlater at -80 degrees C until RNA extraction. Peripheral blood was subjected to Ficoll-Hypaque density gradient centrifugation to isolate PBMCs, which were then cryopreserved in liquid nitrogen.

The clonotype comes from a male donor with HTLV-1-associated myelopathy (HAM/TSP). The chain is assembled from TRBV5-1 and TRBJ1-2; 12 central nucleotides agree with TRBD1. Sequenced sample: PBMCs. The CDR3: CASSLAGTGGEGYTF. Read as DNA, the sequence is TGCGCCAGCAGCTTGGCCGGGACAGGGGGCGAAGGCTACACCTTC.